Presented here are 30 T cell receptor beta chains from one specimen sequenced in a study of T cells in pancreatic ductal adenocarcinoma. Measured with immunoSEQ multiplex PCR; TCRdb has only the in-frame clones, and not every one. Here the sample spans about 98,000 clones, over 90% being singletons. Selected pancreatic ductal adenocarcinoma patients had undergone surgery without neoadjuvant therapy. The sequenced sample was PBMCs. All receptors come from a human donor with pancreatic ductal adenocarcinoma.

The V gene is TRBV18, the J gene TRBJ1-1, with a possible D match to TRBD1 (5 bases). From germline, CDR1 is KGHSH and CDR2 LQKENI. V was clipped by 3 bases and J by 6 bases, with 17 bases between them. There are 15 residues in the CDR3. The CDR3 region is CASSPDNTGGSEAFF. CDR3 nucleotides: TGTGCCAGCTCACCGGACAATACCGGGGGGTCTGAAGCTTTCTTT. The variable domain in full, with the rest retrieved from reference TRBV18 and TRBJ1-1, is NAGVMQNPRHLVRRRGQEARLRCSPMKGHSHVYWYRQLPEEGLKFMVYLQKENIIDESGMPKERFSAEFPKEGPSILRIQQVVRGDSAAYFCASSPDNTGGSEAFFGQGTRLTVV.

The genes are TRBV27 and TRBJ1-2; D perhaps matches TRBD1 (6 bases). The CDR3 consists of 14 residues. The ends were cut back, 5 bases at V and 2 bases at J, with 12 bases in the middle. In germline, CDR1 is MNHEY, CDR2 SMNVEV (reference sequence). CDR3 residues: CASSRAGQNYGYTF. DNA of the CDR3: TGTGCCAGCAGTCGGGCAGGACAGAACTATGGCTACACCTTC.

This chain uses TRBV28 with TRBJ1-5, with D possibly matching TRBD1 (6 bases). Trimming removed 4 bases at V and 8 bases at J, with 15 bases between. This CDR3 contains 14 residues. Germline V gives CDR1 MDHEN, CDR2 SYDVKM. For the CDR3, the DNA is TGTGCCAGCAGTTACGAGACAGGCCTTAAGCCCCAGCATTTT. Its translation is CASSYETGLKPQHF.

V is TRBV14 and J is TRBJ2-2; D is possibly TRBD1 (7 bases). V lost 3 bases, J lost 4 bases, and 30 bases lay in between. The CDR3 loop spans 21 amino acids. The germline gives CDR1 SGHDN, CDR2 FVKESK. The CDR3 sequence: CASSHLISRGRTGLSTGELFF. The DNA of the CDR3 is TGTGCCAGCAGCCATCTCATCTCCAGGGGGAGGACTGGGTTGAGCACCGGGGAGCTGTTTTTT.

This clone has a single count. This chain links TRBV28 with TRBJ2-3, with D possibly TRBD1 on 6 matching bases. The CDR3 spans 15 residues. With 5 bases removed from V and 4 bases from J, the gap between germline ends came to 16 bases. Per germline, CDR1 MDHEN and CDR2 SYDVKM. The CDR3 DNA is TGTGCCAGCAGTCCCTGGCAGGGGATTTCAGATACGCAGTATTTT. Its protein is CASSPWQGISDTQYF.

The rearrangement uses TRBV19 and TRBJ2-7; the D gene is possibly TRBD1 (5 bases). The CDR3 contains 14 residues. V was trimmed by 3 bases and J by 2 bases, leaving 11 bases between them. Germline CDR1 and CDR2: LNHDA and SQIVND (reference sequence). This CDR3 reads CASSIQGPPYEQYF. CDR3 in DNA: TGTGCCAGTAGTATTCAGGGTCCCCCCTACGAGCAGTACTTC. Drawing the rest from reference TRBV19 and TRBJ2-7, the complete variable domain is DGGITQSPKYLFRKEGQNVTLSCEQNLNHDAMYWYRQDPGQGLRLIYYSQIVNDFQKGDIAEGYSVSREKKESFPLTVTSAQKNPTAFYLCASSIQGPPYEQYFGPGTRLTVT.

This rearrangement joins TRBV7-2 to TRBJ1-1; no firm D call. The CDR3 runs 15 residues. Germline V gives CDR1 SGHTA, CDR2 FQGNSA. V was shortened by 2 bases and J by 4 bases, with 14 bases between the two germline ends. CDR3 loop: CASSLLGGLVTEAFF. The CDR3 DNA follows: TGTGCCAGCAGCTTACTAGGTGGATTGGTCACTGAAGCTTTCTTT.

V is TRBV19 and J is TRBJ2-7, with D possibly being TRBD1 (5 bases). Per the germline V gene, CDR1 is LNHDA and CDR2 is SQIVND (reference sequence). This CDR3 is built from 14 residues. Deletions cut 4 bases from V and 2 bases from J, with 12 bases between. CDR3 in amino acids: CASSRQLPPYEQYF. In nucleotides, the CDR3 is TGTGCCAGTAGTAGACAGCTACCTCCCTACGAGCAGTACTTC.

The CDR3 sequence: CASSEQGSYEQYF. The DNA of the CDR3 is TGTGCCAGCAGCGAACAGGGAAGCTACGAGCAGTACTTC. This rearrangement joins TRBV7-9 to TRBJ2-7; a weak D match, TRBD1 (6 bases). CDR1 and CDR2 from the germline V gene are SEHNR and FQNEAQ (reference sequence). With 5 bases removed from V and 3 bases from J, the gap between germline ends came to 11 bases. The CDR3 runs to 13 residues.

The rearrangement uses TRBV4-2 and TRBJ2-3, with D possibly being TRBD2 (8 bases). Germline assignment: CDR1 LGHNA and CDR2 YNFKEQ. Between the trimmed V and J ends, which lost 0 bases and 2 bases, there was a span of 15 bases. The CDR3 runs 17 residues. CDR3: CASSQEGTRGPTDTQYF. The CDR3 DNA follows: TGTGCCAGCAGCCAAGAAGGGACTAGGGGGCCCACAGATACGCAGTATTTT.

The count of this clone is one. This chain joins TRBV5-1 and TRBJ1-1; D not certain. The CDR3 extends over 12 amino acids. CDR1 and CDR2 (germline): SGHRS, YFSETQ. Between the trimmed V and J ends, which lost 4 bases and 3 bases, there was a span of 7 bases. The CDR3 sequence: CASSEGYTEAFF. The CDR3 nucleotides are TGCGCCAGCAGCGAGGGATACACTGAAGCTTTCTTT.

The V call is TRBV4-1, the J call TRBJ2-3, with 10 bases that match TRBD2. Germline V lookup: CDR1 MGHRA, CDR2 YSYEKL. The CDR3 spans 16 residues. J gave up 1 base and V 5 bases, and 6 bases lay outside the gene matches. The chain's CDR3 is CASSIRLAGGTDTQYF. The CDR3 nucleotides read TGCGCCAGCAGCATCCGCCTAGCGGGGGGCACAGATACGCAGTATTTT.

This clone showed up just once. The chain combines TRBV6-5 with TRBJ2-7, with D maybe TRBD1 (6 bases). Trimming left V 0 bases short and J 5 bases short, with 14 bases between. CDR3 length: 15 amino acids. From germline, CDR1 is MNHEY and CDR2 SVGAGI. CDR3 amino acids: CASSYSRGIGNEQYF. DNA of the CDR3: TGTGCCAGCAGTTACTCGAGGGGGATAGGCAACGAGCAGTACTTC.

The chain couples TRBV25-1 to TRBJ2-3, with TRBD2 as a possible D gene (5 bases). Germline V gene sequence: CDR1 MGHDK, CDR2 SYGVNS. This CDR3 is built from 14 residues. The V end lost 5 bases, the J end lost 2 bases, and 11 bases lay between the germline ends. In nucleotides, the CDR3 is TGTGCCAGCAGTCCCGGAGGCTACACAGATACGCAGTATTTT. Translated: CASSPGGYTDTQYF.

This clone occurred once. The rearrangement links TRBV7-2 to TRBJ2-5; perhaps TRBD2 as D (6 bases). V lost 5 bases and J lost 2, with 12 bases in between. CDR3 size: 14 residues. Germline CDR1 reads SGHTA; CDR2 reads FQGNSA. The CDR3 is CASSLGGAQETQYF. DNA for the CDR3: TGTGCCAGCAGCCTGGGGGGAGCTCAAGAGACCCAGTACTTC.

This clone was observed once. This chain uses TRBV7-2 with TRBJ2-2; tentatively, D is TRBD2 (5 bases). In germline, CDR1 is SGHTA, CDR2 FQGNSA. The CDR3 is made up of 15 amino acids. Trimming stripped 3 bases from V and 4 bases from J, with 12 bases between. For the CDR3, the DNA is TGTGCCAGCAGCTTTACGAGCGGACTCACCGGGGAGCTGTTTTTT. This gives the protein CASSFTSGLTGELFF. The entire variable domain, with the rest obtained from reference TRBV7-2 and TRBJ2-2, is as follows: GAGVSQSPSNKVTEKGKDVELRCDPISGHTALYWYRQSLGQGLEFLIYFQGNSAPDKSGLPSDRFSAERTGGSVSTLTIQRTQQEDSAVYLCASSFTSGLTGELFFGEGSRLTVL.

The rearrangement links TRBV9 to TRBJ2-7; TRBD2 matches 9 bases. V lost 0 bases and J lost 0; bases outside the gene matches: 10. Germline V gives CDR1 SGDLS, CDR2 YYNGEE. The length of the CDR3 is 18 residues. The DNA for the CDR3 is TGTGCCAGCAGCGTAGGTCTAGCGGGACCCAGAATCTCCTACGAGCAGTACTTC. Amino acid sequence: CASSVGLAGPRISYEQYF.

V is TRBV18 and J is TRBJ2-7; weak D call: TRBD1 (6 bases). Trimming took off 6 bases at V and 4 bases at J, with 19 bases between the two ends. CDR1 is KGHSH and CDR2 is LQKENI in the germline V gene. This CDR3 region has 15 residues. CDR3 region: CASSPEGGASYEQYF. The CDR3, as DNA: TGTGCCAGCTCGCCTGAAGGGGGAGCCTCGTACGAGCAGTACTTC.

This sequence joins TRBV6-4 and TRBJ2-3; TRBD2 matches 13 bases. CDR1 is MRHNA, CDR2 SNTAGT, per germline. The CDR3 has 17 amino acids. With 9 bases clipped from V and 6 bases from J, the junction kept 15 bases outside the gene matches. In DNA form, the CDR3 reads TGTGCCAGGCCAAACGGTAGGACTAGCGGGAGATCCGATACGCAGTATTTT. Its protein product is CARPNGRTSGRSDTQYF.

The rearrangement links TRBV6-5 to TRBJ2-7; 10 nucleotides agree with TRBD2. The CDR3 is 14 amino acids. The germline CDR1 and CDR2 sequences are MNHEY and SVGAGI. Losses at the gene ends were 3 bases for V and 6 bases for J; bases not matched to a gene: 5. CDR3 loop: CASSYSSGRVEQYF. The CDR3 DNA reads TGTGCCAGCAGTTATTCAAGCGGGAGGGTCGAGCAGTACTTC.

The chain is built from TRBV19 and TRBJ2-7; TRBD2 matches at 11 bases. V dropped 8 bases and J dropped 3; count of bases not matched to a gene: 6. The CDR3 consists of 14 residues. The germline gives CDR1 LNHDA, CDR2 SQIVND (reference sequence). CDR3 DNA: TGTGCCAGTTCTAGAGGGACTAGCGGCTACGAGCAGTACTTC. Protein sequence: CASSRGTSGYEQYF.

The chain has TRBV7-6 and TRBJ2-7, with 13 bases identical to TRBD2. The germline CDR1 and CDR2 sequences are SGHVS and FNYEAQ. V shed 5 bases and J 4 bases; nucleotides not matched to a gene: 2. CDR3 length: 14 residues. CDR3 region: CASSPTSGRYEQYF. The CDR3 DNA reads as TGTGCCAGCAGCCCGACTAGCGGGAGGTACGAGCAGTACTTC.

This rearrangement joins TRBV18 to TRBJ2-7, with 7 bases identical to TRBD2. The length of the CDR3 is 16 residues. V lost 2 bases, J lost 6 bases, and 13 bases stayed unmatched. The germline CDR1 and CDR2 sequences are KGHSH and LQKENI. CDR3 sequence reads: CASSPSFGRSSGEQYF. CDR3 DNA sequence: TGTGCCAGCTCACCATCATTCGGGAGGAGTTCTGGCGAGCAGTACTTC.

A remark on this clone: The junction differs from germline at one of its ends, possibly a read error. V and J are TRBV5-5 and TRBJ1-5; 9 bases map to TRBD1. The germline V gene has CDR1 SGHKS and CDR2 YYEKEE (reference sequence). The CDR3 is 16 residues long. CDR3 residues: CASSPAIQGAHQPQHF. The CDR3 region has the DNA TGCGCCAGCAGCCCAGCTATACAGGGGGCTCATCAGCCCCAGCATTTT.

This clone was seen a few times. V is TRBV5-1 and J is TRBJ2-3, with D tentatively TRBD2 (6 bases). The V end was cut by 4 bases, the J end by 4 bases, with 19 bases between. Germline V lookup: CDR1 SGHRS, CDR2 YFSETQ. This CDR3 contains 16 residues. The chain's CDR3 is CASSGGWAEAADTQYF. The DNA of the CDR3 is TGCGCCAGCAGCGGGGGGTGGGCTGAGGCGGCAGATACGCAGTATTTT.

V gene TRBV7-9 combines with J gene TRBJ1-1, with D possibly matching TRBD1 (5 bases). Trimming cost V 5 bases and J 4 bases, with 11 bases left between them. The CDR3 contains 13 residues. The germline V gene has CDR1 SEHNR and CDR2 FQNEAQ (reference sequence). The CDR3 DNA reads TGTGCCAGCAGCCCACAGGTGGGCACTGAAGCTTTCTTT. Translated: CASSPQVGTEAFF. Full variable domain (missing parts from reference TRBV7-9 and TRBJ1-1): DTGVSQNPRHKITKRGQNVTFRCDPISEHNRLYWYRQTLGQGPEFLTYFQNEAQLEKSRLLSDRFSAERPKGSFSTLEIQRTEQGDSAMYLCASSPQVGTEAFFGQGTRLTVV.

The genes are TRBV5-1 and TRBJ2-7; 9 positions match TRBD2. Germline trimming cut 4 bases from V and 9 bases from J; bases unmatched to any gene: 17. Germline V gives CDR1 SGHRS, CDR2 YFSETQ. The CDR3 runs to 16 residues. The CDR3 loop is CASSPASGTTGTGQYF. The CDR3 DNA reads as TGCGCCAGCAGCCCGGCTAGCGGGACTACTGGGACCGGGCAGTACTTC.

The chain has TRBV27 and TRBJ2-7, with TRBD2 as a possible D gene (6 bases). Germline lookup yields CDR1 MNHEY and CDR2 SMNVEV (reference sequence). The CDR3 consists of 14 residues. Trimming stripped 5 bases from V and 1 base from J, with 12 bases between. The CDR3 reads CASSISSASYEQYF. The CDR3 DNA sequence: TGTGCCAGCAGTATCTCTAGCGCTTCCTACGAGCAGTACTTC.

This chain joins TRBV11-2 and TRBJ2-3; 10 bases match TRBD2. This CDR3 has 19 amino acids. V lost 5 bases and J lost 4; bases outside the gene matches: 18. CDR1 is SGHAT, CDR2 FQNNGV, per germline. The chain's CDR3 is CASSPGLAGVGVGADTQYF. The CDR3, as DNA: TGTGCCAGCAGCCCGGGGCTAGCGGGAGTGGGGGTGGGCGCAGATACGCAGTATTTT.

The chain uses TRBV5-1 and TRBJ1-3; D ambiguous. Trimming pared 0 bases from V and 0 bases from J, leaving 13 bases between. CDR3 length equals 17 residues. In germline, CDR1 is SGHRS, CDR2 YFSETQ. The CDR3 loop is CASSLGGPAASGNTIYF. The CDR3 bases are TGCGCCAGCAGCTTGGGTGGGCCAGCGGCCTCTGGAAACACCATATATTTT.